This T cell receptor (beta chain) comes out of a study of cytomegalovirus exposure and HLA in healthy donors. Findings of the study overall: The classifier reportedly diagnosed cytomegalovirus status with high specificity and sensitivity. Evidence from a later analysis indicated that most CMV-associated TCR beta chains looked HLA-restricted. A likely sequencing artifact accounted for one observed cluster of highly shared sequence variants.

This CDR3 contains 12 residues. Germline loops: CDR1 MGHRA, CDR2 YSYEKL. V shed 7 bases and J shed 8 bases, with 14 bases lying between them. This clone was seen more than once but under ten times. Antigen: not known. Researchers ran the PCR with 60 Vbeta and 13 Jbeta primers. Clones were read by immunoSEQ multiplex PCR, and TCRdb kept only the in-frame ones, dropping some. The data show around 130,000 clones, with around 80% seen just once and approximately 1% held by the top ten. Sequenced sample: PBMCs. The TCR comes from a human donor in good health. The chain carries TRBV4-1 and TRBJ1-1; the D is unclear. As DNA, the CDR3 is TGCGCCAGCACAAGAACCACGGGAGAAGCTTTCTTT. Protein product: CASTRTTGEAFF.